Following are 20 T cell receptor beta chains from one sample sequenced in a study of radiation and T cells in renal cell carcinoma. Time point given: baseline pretreatment blood. Described treatment: 15 Gy SBRT to primary tumor, nephrectomy 4 weeks later. Method: immunoSEQ multiplex PCR; TCRdb's copy keeps in-frame clones and lacks some. The data hold approximately 110,000 clones, with about four fifths observed a single time. Sequenced material: blood, taken from a patient whose treatment included radiotherapy and nephrectomy. All receptors derive from an older woman with renal cell carcinoma.

The chain combines TRBV28 with TRBJ1-4, with 7 bases fitting TRBD1. CDR3 length: 12 residues. Germline CDR1 and CDR2: MDHEN and SYDVKM. Germline trimming cut 6 bases from V and 10 bases from J; bases unmatched to any gene: 5. In nucleotides, the CDR3 is TGTGCCAGCAGGCAGGGGGTTGGAAAACTGTTTTTT. It is translated as CASRQGVGKLFF.

The chain couples TRBV9 to TRBJ2-7; 12 bases map to TRBD1. The CDR3 is 16 amino acids. Trimming at V came to 0 bases and at J to 3 bases, leaving 4 bases not matched to a gene. Germline CDR1 SGDLS, CDR2 YYNGEE. The CDR3: CASSVGGTGGFYEQYF. The CDR3 DNA sequence: TGTGCCAGCAGCGTAGGAGGGACAGGGGGCTTCTACGAGCAGTACTTC. Drawing the rest from reference TRBV9 and TRBJ2-7, the complete variable domain is DSGVTQTPKHLITATGQRVTLRCSPRSGDLSVYWYQQSLDQGLQFLIQYYNGEERAKGNILERFSAQQFPDLHSELNLSSLELGDSALYFCASSVGGTGGFYEQYFGPGTRLTVT.

The chain recombines TRBV6-6 with TRBJ2-6; D may be TRBD1 (5 bases). Trimming cost V 7 bases and J 0 bases, with 7 bases left between them. The CDR3 contains 14 residues. Germline CDR1 and CDR2: MNHNY and SVGAGI (reference sequence). The CDR3 here is CASIQGSGANVLTF. The CDR3 coding sequence is TGTGCCAGCATTCAGGGCTCTGGGGCCAACGTCCTGACTTTC.

The chain employs TRBV4-1 and TRBJ2-2; 11 bases align to TRBD2. With V trimmed by 2 bases and J by 0 bases, 2 bases remained unmatched. This CDR3 is 17 amino acids long. Germline V gene sequence: CDR1 MGHRA, CDR2 YSYEKL. The CDR3 here is CASSQILAGANTGELFF. CDR3 coding DNA: TGCGCCAGCAGCCAAATACTAGCGGGGGCGAACACCGGGGAGCTGTTTTTT.

CDR3 sequence: CASSDGGARVRYTF. CDR3 nucleotides: TGTGCCAGCAGTGACGGCGGGGCCCGGGTCCGCTACACCTTC. The chain links TRBV6-1 to TRBJ1-2; D is perhaps TRBD1 (5 bases). Trimming took off 3 bases at V and 9 bases at J, with 17 bases between the two ends. The CDR3 loop spans 14 amino acids. CDR1 and CDR2 from the germline V gene are MNHNS and SASEGT.

This clone turned up a few times. V usage is TRBV29-1 and J usage is TRBJ1-1; D uncertain. The CDR3 has 13 residues. Germline CDR1 reads SQVTM; CDR2 reads ANQGSEA. With 8 bases removed from V and 0 bases from J, the gap between germline ends came to 13 bases. In nucleotides, the CDR3 is TGCAGCACCCGGCGGGAACTGAACACTGAAGCTTTCTTT. It codes for CSTRRELNTEAFF.

The rearrangement uses TRBV28 and TRBJ2-7; D is unclear. The CDR3 is 13 residues long. Deletions cut 3 bases from V and 5 bases from J, with 11 bases between. Germline CDR1 is MDHEN and CDR2 is SYDVKM. The CDR3 reads CASSLPQNHEQYF. DNA for the CDR3: TGTGCCAGCAGTTTGCCTCAAAACCACGAGCAGTACTTC.

The chain has TRBV6-5 and TRBJ2-3, with D possibly matching TRBD1 (5 bases). Per germline, CDR1 MNHEY and CDR2 SVGAGI. The CDR3 has 14 amino acids. V was shortened by 6 bases and J by 2 bases, with 12 bases between the two germline ends. CDR3 protein: CASRATGFTDTQYF. DNA of the CDR3: TGTGCCAGCAGGGCAACAGGATTCACAGATACGCAGTATTTT.

The V gene is TRBV4-1, the J gene TRBJ2-2; either TRBD1 or TRBD2 may fit D (6 bases each). CDR3 length: 16 residues. V was clipped by 5 bases and J by 0 bases, with 13 bases between them. Germline CDR1 is MGHRA and CDR2 is YSYEKL. The CDR3 bases are TGCGCCAGCAGCGACAATAGGGGGGCGAACACCGGGGAGCTGTTTTTT. Translated: CASSDNRGANTGELFF.

The rearrangement uses TRBV27 and TRBJ1-2; the D gene is possibly TRBD1 (6 bases). CDR3 length equals 15 residues. V lost 2 bases, J lost 1 base, and 11 bases lay in between. Germline lookup yields CDR1 MNHEY and CDR2 SMNVEV (reference sequence). This chain's CDR3 is CASSLTGRINYGYTF. CDR3 sequence (DNA): TGTGCCAGCAGTTTAACAGGGAGAATTAACTATGGCTACACCTTC.

V usage is TRBV19 and J usage is TRBJ1-5, with D hard to call. The V end lost 3 bases, the J end lost 0 bases, and 6 bases lay between the germline ends. CDR3 length: 14 amino acids. CDR1 and CDR2 (germline): LNHDA, SQIVND (reference sequence). Here the CDR3 DNA reads TGTGCCAGTAGTATCACAAATAGCAATCAGCCCCAGCATTTT. The encoded protein is CASSITNSNQPQHF. The full variable domain, with the rest looked up from reference TRBV19 and TRBJ1-5, is DGGITQSPKYLFRKEGQNVTLSCEQNLNHDAMYWYRQDPGQGLRLIYYSQIVNDFQKGDIAEGYSVSREKKESFPLTVTSAQKNPTAFYLCASSITNSNQPQHFGDGTRLSIL.

This clone appeared a few times. The chain combines TRBV19 with TRBJ2-3; unclear D gene. CDR1 and CDR2 (germline): LNHDA, SQIVND (reference sequence). V was shortened by 5 bases and J by 3 bases, with 12 bases between the two germline ends. The CDR3 extends over 14 amino acids. The CDR3 region is CASSPAVLTDTQYF. In DNA form, the CDR3 reads TGTGCCAGTAGTCCCGCCGTCCTGACAGATACGCAGTATTTT. Full variable domain (rest looked up from reference TRBV19 and TRBJ2-3): DGGITQSPKYLFRKEGQNVTLSCEQNLNHDAMYWYRQDPGQGLRLIYYSQIVNDFQKGDIAEGYSVSREKKESFPLTVTSAQKNPTAFYLCASSPAVLTDTQYFGPGTRLTVL.

This clone was seen only a few times. Other DNA sequences in this sample translate to the same CDR3. The chain carries TRBV5-1 and TRBJ1-5; D possibly corresponds to TRBD1 (5 bases). V was pared by 0 bases and J by 2 bases, with 9 bases between. Germline V gene sequence: CDR1 SGHRS, CDR2 YFSETQ. This CDR3 has 15 amino acids. The CDR3 bases are TGCGCCAGCAGCTTGGGGCAGGGTGGCAATCAGCCCCAGCATTTT. Amino acids: CASSLGQGGNQPQHF.

This chain joins TRBV7-9 and TRBJ1-1; maybe TRBD1 (6 bases). V dropped 2 bases and J dropped 6 bases, with 13 bases sitting between them. Germline loops: CDR1 SEHNR, CDR2 FQNEAQ (reference sequence). This CDR3 has 14 residues. CDR3 nucleotide sequence: TGTGCCAGCAGCTTAAAGGCAGGGGTACCTGAAGCTTTCTTT. This encodes CASSLKAGVPEAFF.

The rearrangement uses TRBV6-1 and TRBJ1-5, with D unresolved. The CDR3 is 17 amino acids. With 2 bases removed from V and 0 bases from J, the gap between germline ends came to 14 bases. The germline V gene encodes CDR1 MNHNS and CDR2 SASEGT. CDR3 DNA sequence: TGTGCCAGCAGTGAAAACAACGCGGCGAATAGCAATCAGCCCCAGCATTTT. Protein: CASSENNAANSNQPQHF.

The gene calls are TRBV19 and TRBJ1-1, with 7 bases that match TRBD1. CDR1 is LNHDA, CDR2 SQIVND, per germline (reference sequence). Trimming cost V 3 bases and J 11 bases; bases outside gene matches: 9. The CDR3 contains 13 residues. The CDR3 DNA is TGTGCCAGTAGTATTGACAGGGAAGGTGACGCTTTCTTT. Protein sequence: CASSIDREGDAFF. The whole variable domain, remainder taken from reference TRBV19 and TRBJ1-1, is DGGITQSPKYLFRKEGQNVTLSCEQNLNHDAMYWYRQDPGQGLRLIYYSQIVNDFQKGDIAEGYSVSREKKESFPLTVTSAQKNPTAFYLCASSIDREGDAFFGQGTRLTVV.

This clone was seen just once. This sequence joins TRBV18 and TRBJ1-2; no definite D call. The V gene's germline CDR1 is KGHSH and CDR2 LQKENI. The CDR3 consists of 15 residues. Trimming left V 0 bases short and J 7 bases short, with 15 bases between. The CDR3 region is CASSPPIVLAGGYTF. The DNA for the CDR3 is TGTGCCAGCTCACCACCGATAGTCTTGGCCGGTGGCTACACCTTC. Looking up the rest from reference TRBV18 and TRBJ1-2 gives the full variable domain: NAGVMQNPRHLVRRRGQEARLRCSPMKGHSHVYWYRQLPEEGLKFMVYLQKENIIDESGMPKERFSAEFPKEGPSILRIQQVVRGDSAAYFCASSPPIVLAGGYTFGSGTRLTVV.

The V and J genes are TRBV18 and TRBJ2-5; 7 nucleotides agree with TRBD1. CDR1 and CDR2 (germline): KGHSH, LQKENI. The CDR3 contains 13 residues. The V segment lost 5 bases and the J segment 5 bases; nucleotides outside the gene matches: 5. CDR3 residues: CASSYDRVETQYF. CDR3 DNA: TGTGCCAGCTCATACGACAGGGTGGAGACCCAGTACTTC.

This clone has just a few counts. V and J are TRBV5-4 and TRBJ1-4; D gene unclear. Germline V gene sequence: CDR1 SGHNT, CDR2 YYREEE (reference sequence). V was shortened by 4 bases and J by 3 bases, with 13 bases between the two germline ends. This CDR3 comprises 15 residues. The CDR3 is CASSPDANSNEKLFF. CDR3 nucleotides: TGTGCCAGCAGCCCGGACGCGAACTCTAATGAAAAACTGTTTTTT.

Points on this clone: Other DNA sequences within the sample encode an identical CDR3. The genes are TRBV6-5 and TRBJ1-5; a weak D match, TRBD1 (5 bases). The CDR3 loop spans 13 amino acids. Germline CDR1 is MNHEY and CDR2 is SVGAGI. Trimming stripped 5 bases from V and 1 base from J, with 6 bases between. The CDR3 region is CASSRDSNQPQHF. In nucleotides, the CDR3 is TGTGCCAGCAGTCGGGACAGCAATCAGCCCCAGCATTTT.